This T cell receptor beta chain was obtained from a study of blood T cell repertoires in COVID-19. Per the original methods: How many nucleated cells were present was estimated from reference gene primer amplification. The repertoire was sequenced with immunoSEQ multiplex PCR; TCRdb's copy has only in-frame clones and lacks some. D and trimming come from the DNA, and the V and J calls and clone size come from that table. The repertoire holds roughly 500,000 clones, with approximately 90% as singletons. This clonotype was sampled from a woman in her sixties who had recovered from COVID-19. Sequencing input: PBMCs or T cells enriched from blood (not recorded which).

The CDR3 DNA sequence: TGTGCCAGCAGCCAGGGACAGCGGTACAATGAGCAGTTCTTC. Translated, it gives CASSQGQRYNEQFF. This sequence joins TRBV28 and TRBJ2-1; 7 positions agree with TRBD1. This CDR3 is built from 14 residues. V trimming: 6 bases; J trimming: 4 bases; junction bases outside the gene matches: 6. CDR1 is MDHEN and CDR2 is SYDVKM in the germline V gene.